Below, 17 T cell receptor beta chains from the same sample are listed, as sequenced in a study of blood T cell repertoires in COVID-19. The repertoire was sequenced with immunoSEQ multiplex PCR; TCRdb's copy has only in-frame clones and lacks some. The sample lists about 220,000 clones, 80% occurring once. Sequencing was done on a sample of peripheral blood. Source of these receptors: a human donor in a cohort sampled during active COVID-19.

The chain has TRBV5-1 and TRBJ2-2; D uncertain. CDR1 is SGHRS, CDR2 YFSETQ, per germline. CDR3 length equals 15 residues. V was cut by 0 bases and J by 0 bases, with 6 bases left in between. The CDR3 region is CASSLDNANTGELFF. CDR3 DNA sequence: TGCGCCAGCAGCTTGGACAACGCGAACACCGGGGAGCTGTTTTTT.

CDR3 amino acids: CASSQEPSGGPYTGELFF. For the CDR3, the DNA is TGCGCCAGCAGCCAAGAACCTAGCGGGGGGCCATACACCGGGGAGCTGTTTTTT. The chain is built from TRBV4-3 and TRBJ2-2; 11 bases are shared with TRBD2. The germline CDR1 and CDR2 sequences are LGHNA and YSLEER. The trim removed 0 bases at V and 3 bases at J, leaving 6 bases unmatched. This CDR3 spans 18 amino acids.

The rearrangement joins TRBV24-1 to TRBJ1-1; TRBD1 matches at 7 bases. Germline V gene data show CDR1 as KGHDR and CDR2 as SFDVKD. This CDR3 is built from 14 residues. Unmatched junction bases numbered 1, after V lost 1 base and J lost 3 bases. The CDR3 DNA follows: TGTGCCACCAGTGATTTCGACAGGGACACTGAAGCTTTCTTT. Its protein is CATSDFDRDTEAFF.

This chain joins TRBV5-1 and TRBJ2-3; 9 bases fit TRBD2. Trimming removed 2 bases from V and 4 bases from J; junction bases left unmatched: 2. Germline V CDR1 and CDR2: SGHRS, YFSETQ. This CDR3 comprises 14 residues. DNA for the CDR3: TGCGCCAGCAGCTTAGGGACTAGCCCAGATACGCAGTATTTT. Its protein is CASSLGTSPDTQYF. The full variable domain, rest sourced from reference TRBV5-1 and TRBJ2-3, is KAGVTQTPRYLIKTRGQQVTLSCSPISGHRSVSWYQQTPGQGLQFLFEYFSETQRNKGNFPGRFSGRQFSNSRSEMNVSTLELGDSALYLCASSLGTSPDTQYFGPGTRLTVL.

The rearrangement links TRBV6-5 to TRBJ1-2; D possibly corresponds to TRBD1 (6 bases). V lost 7 bases to trimming and J lost 5 bases, with 20 bases between them. The CDR3 contains 15 residues. Germline loops: CDR1 MNHEY, CDR2 SVGAGI. The CDR3 nucleotides read TGTGCCAGCACCCAGGGGACACCCGACCTGTATGGCTACACCTTC. Protein: CASTQGTPDLYGYTF.

The chain carries TRBV6-5 and TRBJ2-7, with 9 bases aligning to TRBD1. CDR1 is MNHEY, CDR2 SVGAGI, per germline. This CDR3 contains 13 residues. V lost 9 bases to trimming and J lost 3 bases; unmatched junction nucleotides: 6. The CDR3 loop is CASGQGRYYEQYF. CDR3 nucleotides: TGTGCCAGTGGACAGGGGCGATACTACGAGCAGTACTTC.

V gene TRBV28 combines with J gene TRBJ1-3, with 7 bases identical to TRBD1. Germline values: CDR1 MDHEN, CDR2 SYDVKM. There are 14 residues in the CDR3. V dropped 3 bases and J dropped 3; count of bases not matched to a gene: 2. As DNA, the CDR3 is TGTGCCAGCAGTTTGACAGGGTTTGGAAACACCATATATTTT. It is translated as CASSLTGFGNTIYF.

J is TRBJ1-3 and V is TRBV18; maybe TRBD1 (5 bases). V was trimmed by 4 bases and J by 0 bases, leaving 16 bases between them. The germline V gene encodes CDR1 KGHSH and CDR2 LQKENI. The CDR3 spans 17 residues. The CDR3 protein is CASSHYQGLGSGNTIYF. CDR3 in DNA: TGTGCCAGCTCACATTATCAGGGTCTCGGCTCTGGAAACACCATATATTTT.

This clone occurred once. An end of the junction does not agree with germline; a read error may underlie this. This sequence joins TRBV5-1 and TRBJ1-1, with 8 bases lining up with TRBD1. The CDR3 spans 13 residues. Germline CDR1 and CDR2: SGHRS and YFSETQ. The CDR3 region has the DNA TGCGCCAGCAGCTTGTCTGGGGACAGGCCCAATACCTTT. Translating gives CASSLSGDRPNTF.

A word on this clone: At the DNA level, this CDR3 is encoded by other sequences in the same sample as well. The J gene is TRBJ2-5, the V gene TRBV3-1 (or the pseudogene TRBV3-2); 8 nucleotides match TRBD2. The V segment lost 1 base and the J segment 0 bases; nucleotides outside the gene matches: 10. The CDR3 extends over 18 amino acids. The germline CDR1 and CDR2 sequences are LGHDT and YNNKEL (reference sequence). The CDR3: CASSQGLAGRGYQETQYF. DNA of the CDR3: TGTGCCAGCAGCCAAGGGTTAGCGGGGAGAGGGTACCAAGAGACCCAGTACTTC.

The chain employs TRBV11-1 and TRBJ1-2; weak D call: TRBD1 (5 bases). Trimming pared 4 bases from V and 5 bases from J, leaving 20 bases between. Per the germline V gene, CDR1 is SGHAT and CDR2 is FQDESV (reference sequence). The CDR3 sequence is 16 residues long. CDR3 bases: TGTGCCAGCAGCTACGCCCGGGCCAGGGAGGGGTATGGCTACACCTTC. Its protein product is CASSYARAREGYGYTF. Full variable domain (missing parts from reference TRBV11-1 and TRBJ1-2): EAEVAQSPRYKITEKSQAVAFWCDPISGHATLYWYRQILGQGPELLVQFQDESVVDDSQLPKDRFSAERLKGVDSTLKIQPAELGDSAMYLCASSYARAREGYGYTFGSGTRLTVV.

The J gene is TRBJ2-1, the V gene TRBV5-4, with a possible D match to TRBD1 (6 bases). This CDR3 is built from 14 residues. The ends were cut back, 1 base at V and 6 bases at J, with 11 bases in the middle. CDR1 is SGHNT and CDR2 is YYREEE in the germline V gene (reference sequence). The CDR3 loop reads CASSLQGTSNEQFF. CDR3 sequence (DNA): TGTGCCAGCAGCTTGCAGGGGACCTCCAATGAGCAGTTCTTC.

Written as DNA, the CDR3 is TGTGCCAGCAGCCTTCCTTCCCTTAGCGGGAGGCCCTACAATGAGCAGTTCTTC. Its translation is CASSLPSLSGRPYNEQFF. This rearrangement joins TRBV14 to TRBJ2-1, with 10 bases fitting TRBD2. CDR1 SGHDN and CDR2 FVKESK come from the germline V gene. The CDR3 is 18 residues long. With 4 bases clipped from V and 2 bases from J, the junction kept 11 bases outside the gene matches. The variable domain in full, completed from reference TRBV14 and TRBJ2-1, reads EAGVTQFPSHSVIEKGQTVTLRCDPISGHDNLYWYRRVMGKEIKFLLHFVKESKQDESGMPNNRFLAERTGGTYSTLKVQPAELEDSGVYFCASSLPSLSGRPYNEQFFGPGTRLTVL.

This chain uses TRBV7-9 with TRBJ2-1; possibly TRBD1 for D (6 bases). V gave up 5 bases and J gave up 6 bases, with 23 bases separating them. CDR1 is SEHNR and CDR2 is FQNEAQ in the germline V gene (reference sequence). The CDR3 runs to 17 residues. In nucleotides, the CDR3 is TGTGCCAGCAGCCGCCTCTCAGGGGCCCGGTGGGGCAATGAGCAGTTCTTC. Its protein product is CASSRLSGARWGNEQFF.

V is TRBV3-1 (or the pseudogene TRBV3-2) and J is TRBJ2-7; D is uncertain. Germline CDR1 reads LGHDT; CDR2 reads YNNKEL (reference sequence). V dropped 4 bases and J dropped 1 base, with 8 bases sitting between them. This CDR3 has 13 amino acids. CDR3 sequence reads: CASSPGVSYEQYF. CDR3 DNA: TGTGCCAGCAGCCCTGGAGTGTCCTACGAGCAGTACTTC.

Only a few counts were recorded for this clone. The chain employs TRBV10-2 and TRBJ2-7; 9 nucleotides match TRBD1. After removal of 7 bases from V and 3 bases from J, the junction contained 7 bases not matched to a gene. Germline V lookup: CDR1 WSHSY, CDR2 SAAADI. The CDR3 is made up of 14 amino acids. For the CDR3, the DNA is TGCGCCAGCACCTTCACAGGGGGCAGCTACGAGCAGTACTTC. It codes for CASTFTGGSYEQYF.

This clone was observed once. J is TRBJ1-6 and V is TRBV18; 9 bases match TRBD1. The germline V gene encodes CDR1 KGHSH and CDR2 LQKENI. V gave up 3 bases and J gave up 5 bases; unmatched junction bases: 5. This CDR3 spans 16 amino acids. The DNA of the CDR3 is TGTGCCAGCTCACCCCGGACAGGGGAGGATAATTCACCCCTCCACTTT. This encodes CASSPRTGEDNSPLHF.